One and the same sample provided the 15 T cell receptor beta chains below, sequenced in a study of cytomegalovirus exposure and HLA in healthy donors. The PCR contained 60 Vbeta and 13 Jbeta primers. The table came from immunoSEQ multiplex PCR; TCRdb's copy has only in-frame clones and leaves some out. The repertoire has some 200,000 clones, roughly 74% of them found once; the top ten carry about 1.7%. Material for sequencing was PBMCs. The receptors were gathered from a woman in her twenties or thirties in good health and CMV-seronegative.

The chain links TRBV7-9 to TRBJ1-1; the D gene is possibly TRBD1 (6 bases). Germline V gene data show CDR1 as SEHNR and CDR2 as FQNEAQ (reference sequence). This CDR3 is built from 12 residues. With 7 bases removed from V and 4 bases from J, the gap between germline ends came to 10 bases. CDR3 loop: CASTKQGTEAFF. Written as DNA, the CDR3 is TGTGCCAGCACAAAACAGGGCACTGAAGCTTTCTTT.

The rearrangement joins TRBV9 to TRBJ1-3; D is undetermined. The CDR3 has 14 amino acids. The V gene's germline CDR1 is SGDLS and CDR2 YYNGEE. The V end was cut by 2 bases, the J end by 0 bases, with 6 bases between. The CDR3 region is CASSVTSSGNTIYF. CDR3 in DNA: TGTGCCAGCAGCGTGACTTCCTCTGGAAACACCATATATTTT. Supplemented by reference TRBV9 and TRBJ1-3, the full variable domain reads DSGVTQTPKHLITATGQRVTLRCSPRSGDLSVYWYQQSLDQGLQFLIQYYNGEERAKGNILERFSAQQFPDLHSELNLSSLELGDSALYFCASSVTSSGNTIYFGEGSWLTVV.

The V gene is TRBV29-1, the J gene TRBJ2-3; no definite D call. The V and J ends lost 8 bases and 0 bases respectively, with 15 bases between them. Per germline, CDR1 SQVTM and CDR2 ANQGSEA. The CDR3 loop spans 14 amino acids. CDR3 region: CSSPGFASTDTQYF. CDR3 nucleotide sequence: TGCAGCAGCCCAGGCTTCGCTAGCACAGATACGCAGTATTTT.

This clone was observed a few times. This chain uses TRBV9 with TRBJ1-3; 8 nucleotides match TRBD1. From germline, CDR1 is SGDLS and CDR2 YYNGEE. The trim removed 0 bases at V and 6 bases at J, leaving 11 bases unmatched. The length of the CDR3 is 17 residues. In DNA form, the CDR3 reads TGTGCCAGCAGCGTAGCCGTCTGGGAACAGGGGGAAAACACCATATATTTT. Protein: CASSVAVWEQGENTIYF.

This clone showed up just a few times. Here the CDR3 reads CASSLQSTGRADTQYF. CDR3 nucleotides: TGCGCCAGCAGCCTCCAATCGACAGGGCGGGCAGATACGCAGTATTTT. The V and J genes are TRBV4-3 and TRBJ2-3; TRBD1 aligns across 7 bases. The CDR3 consists of 16 residues. In germline, CDR1 is LGHNA, CDR2 YSLEER. The V gene end was trimmed by 4 bases and the J gene end by 4 bases; junction bases not matched to a gene: 11.

The genes are TRBV11-2 and TRBJ2-7, with 8 nucleotides matching TRBD1. J lost 2 bases, V lost 0 bases, and 12 bases had no gene match. Germline CDR1 SGHAT, CDR2 FQNNGV. The CDR3 runs to 18 residues. DNA for the CDR3: TGTGCCAGCAGCTTAGATTTGGTCAGGGGACAGGCTACCTACGAGCAGTACTTC. Translated: CASSLDLVRGQATYEQYF.

This chain connects TRBV7-9 to TRBJ2-7; 8 nucleotides match TRBD1. V was clipped by 0 bases and J by 3 bases; unmatched bases: 7. The CDR3 length is 16 residues. CDR1 and CDR2 from the germline V gene are SEHNR and FQNEAQ (reference sequence). The CDR3, as DNA: TGTGCCAGCAGCTTAGCCGGCGGGGACAGGAGCTACGAGCAGTACTTC. Translating it yields CASSLAGGDRSYEQYF.

The CDR3 region has the DNA TGCGCCAGCAGTGTACAGGGAAGAAGTCAGCCCCAGCATTTT. It yields the protein CASSVQGRSQPQHF. This rearrangement joins TRBV10-2 to TRBJ1-5; tentatively, D is TRBD1 (6 bases). This CDR3 is 14 amino acids long. V was clipped by 4 bases and J by 6 bases, with 13 bases between them. Germline CDR1 WSHSY, CDR2 SAAADI.

CDR3 in amino acids: CSATSPGAPGGYTF. CDR3 bases: TGCAGCGCCACCTCCCCGGGCGCCCCGGGAGGCTACACCTTC. V and J are TRBV29-1 and TRBJ1-2, with D unresolved. V lost 7 bases and J lost 8, with 23 bases in between. The CDR3 length is 14 residues. Germline CDR1 is SQVTM and CDR2 is ANQGSEA.

CDR3: CASSIRDRGRHQPQHF. For the CDR3, the DNA is TGTGCCAGCAGTATCCGGGACAGGGGGCGGCATCAGCCCCAGCATTTT. The chain is built from TRBV25-1 and TRBJ1-5, with 12 nucleotides matching TRBD1. This CDR3 has 16 amino acids. Losses at the gene ends were 5 bases for V and 5 bases for J; bases not matched to a gene: 7. CDR1 MGHDK and CDR2 SYGVNS come from the germline V gene. Based on the CDR3 plus reference TRBV25-1 and TRBJ1-5, the full variable domain is EADIYQTPRYLVIGTGKKITLECSQTMGHDKMYWYQQDPGMELHLIHYSYGVNSTEKGDLSSESTVSRIRTEHFPLTLESARPSHTSQYLCASSIRDRGRHQPQHFGDGTRLSIL.

The rearrangement links TRBV19 to TRBJ2-7; the D is unclear. V lost 3 bases and J 0 bases, leaving 9 bases between the germline ends. The CDR3 is 14 amino acids. Germline V gene sequence: CDR1 LNHDA, CDR2 SQIVND (reference sequence). As DNA, the CDR3 is TGTGCCAGTAGTATTGGAGCACGCTCCTACGAGCAGTACTTC. Its translation: CASSIGARSYEQYF.

The chain employs TRBV5-1 and TRBJ2-2, with 9 bases matching TRBD1. V was pared by 0 bases and J by 4 bases, with 7 bases of the junction left unmatched. Germline CDR1 is SGHRS and CDR2 is YFSETQ. CDR3 length: 17 amino acids. CDR3: CASSLAGQGSITGELFF. The CDR3 DNA follows: TGCGCCAGCAGCTTGGCCGGACAGGGGTCGATCACCGGGGAGCTGTTTTTT.

This clone was seen only once. The chain recombines TRBV9 with TRBJ1-5; no reliable D call. Germline CDR1 SGDLS, CDR2 YYNGEE. The CDR3 is 15 amino acids. The V gene lost 0 bases and the J gene lost 8 bases, with 15 bases spanning the gap. CDR3 DNA sequence: TGTGCCAGCAGCGTAGGTCAGGACTCCCTGGAGCCCCAGCATTTT. Its protein product is CASSVGQDSLEPQHF.

This chain connects TRBV2 to TRBJ1-2; 7 nucleotides agree with TRBD1. CDR1 and CDR2 (germline): SNHLY, FYNNEI. Trimming took 8 bases from V and 8 from J; bases not matched to a gene: 5. The CDR3 sequence is 11 residues long. The CDR3 loop reads CASDRVGGYTF. DNA of the CDR3: TGTGCCAGCGACAGGGTGGGCGGCTACACCTTC.

This chain links TRBV15 with TRBJ1-3; D remains unclear. V was cut by 0 bases and J by 2 bases, with 8 bases left in between. Germline V gene lookup returns CDR1 LNHNV and CDR2 YYDKDF (reference sequence). CDR3 length: 15 amino acids. CDR3: CATSRDVAAGNTIYF. CDR3 nucleotide sequence: TGTGCCACCAGCAGAGATGTGGCAGCTGGAAACACCATATATTTT.